This passage covers 6 T cell receptor beta chains from one sample sequenced in a study of cytomegalovirus exposure and HLA in healthy donors. Here immunoSEQ multiplex PCR was the method, and the copy in TCRdb shows in-frame clones only, minus some. The sample lists some 150,000 clones, roughly 88% occurring once. Sequenced: PBMCs. The receptors were gathered from a woman younger than 30 in good health and CMV-seropositive.

This chain links TRBV5-8 with TRBJ2-6, with 13 bases lining up with TRBD2. V lost 2 bases and J lost 3; bases outside the gene matches: 5. This CDR3 has 18 amino acids. Germline CDR1 SGHTS, CDR2 YDEGEE. The CDR3 region has the DNA TGTGCCAGCAGCTTTGAAGGACTAGCGGGAGTTGGGGCCAACGTCCTGACTTTC. This translates into CASSFEGLAGVGANVLTF.

This chain joins TRBV30 and TRBJ2-5, with D possibly TRBD2 on 5 matching bases. This CDR3 is 13 amino acids long. Trimming removed 0 bases from V and 4 bases from J, with 9 bases in between. The V gene's germline CDR1 is GTSNPN and CDR2 SVGIG (reference sequence). The CDR3 DNA follows: TGTGCCTGGAGTGTCCTGGGAGCAGAGACCCAGTACTTC. Protein: CAWSVLGAETQYF.

The chain employs TRBV23-1 and TRBJ1-1; 7 bases align to TRBD1. TRBV23-1 qualifies as an ORF whose function is uncertain. The length of the CDR3 is 17 residues. V was clipped by 3 bases and J by 7 bases; unmatched bases: 17. The CDR3 is CASSQTGQPAGVGEAFF. The CDR3, as DNA: TGCGCCAGCAGTCAGACGGGACAGCCCGCCGGGGTCGGTGAAGCTTTCTTT.

CDR3 residues: CASSYTPGAPYEQYF. DNA for the CDR3: TGTGCCAGCAGTTACACTCCCGGAGCACCTTACGAGCAGTACTTC. J is TRBJ2-7 and V is TRBV6-5, with D unresolved. The germline V gene has CDR1 MNHEY and CDR2 SVGAGI. This CDR3 has 15 amino acids. V was cut by 2 bases and J by 4 bases, with 15 bases left in between.

J is TRBJ1-2 and V is TRBV28, with 7 bases identical to TRBD1. The CDR3 has 14 amino acids. Germline CDR1 is MDHEN and CDR2 is SYDVKM. Trimming cost V 8 bases and J 1 base; bases outside gene matches: 7. The CDR3 DNA is TGTGCCAGCGGCCTCGACAGGGATAACTATGGCTACACCTTC. Translating it yields CASGLDRDNYGYTF.

The chain uses TRBV30 and TRBJ1-4; D gene ambiguous. Trimming stripped 5 bases from V and 5 bases from J, with 12 bases between. Germline V lookup: CDR1 GTSNPN, CDR2 SVGIG (reference sequence). The CDR3 is 13 residues long. The CDR3 reads CAWSANYNEKLFF. The CDR3 DNA is TGTGCCTGGTCTGCCAACTACAATGAAAAACTGTTTTTT.